This T cell receptor beta chain derives from a study of T cells expressing NK-cell markers. Study details: Beta-chain profiling covered CD3+CD56+NKG2C+, CD3+CD56+NKG2C- and CD3+CD56-NKG2C+ sorted subsets.

The CDR3 has 14 amino acids. Germline CDR1 is MGHRA and CDR2 is YSYEKL. One entry per CDR3 protein, without DNA, is what TCRdb gives after re-calling the 5' RACE reads. The listing records a few hundred thousand distinct CDR3 sequences. The chain employs TRBV4-1 and TRBJ2-7; no DNA is available, so the TRBD1 call from TCRdb remains unchecked. Sequenced input: blood T cells: a sorted CD56 or NKG2C T cell subset, CD4+ or CD8+ T cells, or bulk PBMC T cells (not recorded which). The sequence was collected from a man aged 18 to 69 in good health. CDR3 protein: CASSQDRWTGEQYF.